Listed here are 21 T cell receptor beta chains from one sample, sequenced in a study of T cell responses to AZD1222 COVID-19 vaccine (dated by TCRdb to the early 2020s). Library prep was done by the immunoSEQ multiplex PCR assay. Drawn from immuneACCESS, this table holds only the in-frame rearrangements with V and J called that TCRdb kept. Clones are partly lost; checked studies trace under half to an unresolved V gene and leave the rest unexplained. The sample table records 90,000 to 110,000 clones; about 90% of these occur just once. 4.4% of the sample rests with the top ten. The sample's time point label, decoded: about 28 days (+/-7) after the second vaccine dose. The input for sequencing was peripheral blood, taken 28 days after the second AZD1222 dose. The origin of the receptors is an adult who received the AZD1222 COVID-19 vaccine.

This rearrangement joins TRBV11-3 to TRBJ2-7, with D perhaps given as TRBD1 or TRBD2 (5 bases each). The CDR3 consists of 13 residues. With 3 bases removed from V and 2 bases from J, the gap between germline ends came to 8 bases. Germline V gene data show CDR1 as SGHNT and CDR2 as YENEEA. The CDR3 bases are TGTGCCAGCAGCTTGGGACCCGCCTACGAGCAGTACTTC. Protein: CASSLGPAYEQYF.

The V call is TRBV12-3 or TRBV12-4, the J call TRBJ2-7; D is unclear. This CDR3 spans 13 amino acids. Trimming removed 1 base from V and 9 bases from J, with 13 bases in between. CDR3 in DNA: TGTGCCAGCAGTTTAGAGGCCGGAGTCCGGCAGTACTTC. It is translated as CASSLEAGVRQYF.

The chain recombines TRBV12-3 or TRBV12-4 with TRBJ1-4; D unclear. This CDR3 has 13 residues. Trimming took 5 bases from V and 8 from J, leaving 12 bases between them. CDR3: CASSLRADEKLFF. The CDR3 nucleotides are TGTGCCAGCAGTCTGAGGGCTGACGAAAAACTGTTTTTT.

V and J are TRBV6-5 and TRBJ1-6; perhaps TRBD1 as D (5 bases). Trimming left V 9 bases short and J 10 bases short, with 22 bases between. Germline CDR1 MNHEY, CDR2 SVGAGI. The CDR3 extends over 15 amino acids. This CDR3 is CASKPGGSVRSPLHF. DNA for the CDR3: TGTGCCAGTAAACCGGGGGGTTCGGTTCGATCACCCCTCCACTTT.

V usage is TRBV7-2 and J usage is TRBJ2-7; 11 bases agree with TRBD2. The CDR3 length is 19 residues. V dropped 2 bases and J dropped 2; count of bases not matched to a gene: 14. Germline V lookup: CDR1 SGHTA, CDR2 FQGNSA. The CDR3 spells CASSLPSIPLAGGAYEQYF. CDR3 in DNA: TGTGCCAGCAGCTTACCTTCTATCCCGCTAGCGGGGGGCGCCTACGAGCAGTACTTC.

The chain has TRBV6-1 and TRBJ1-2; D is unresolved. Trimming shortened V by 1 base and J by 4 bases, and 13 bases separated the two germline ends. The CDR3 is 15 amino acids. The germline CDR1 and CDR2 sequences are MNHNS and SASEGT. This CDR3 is CASSEEGGSSYGYTF. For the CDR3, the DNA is TGTGCCAGCAGTGAAGAGGGAGGGTCTAGCTATGGCTACACCTTC.

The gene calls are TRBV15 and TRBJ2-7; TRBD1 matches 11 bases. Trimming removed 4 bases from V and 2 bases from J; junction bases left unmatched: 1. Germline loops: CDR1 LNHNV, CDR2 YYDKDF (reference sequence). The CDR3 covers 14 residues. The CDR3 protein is CATSTDRGPYEQYF. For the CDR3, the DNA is TGTGCCACCAGCACGGACAGGGGGCCCTACGAGCAGTACTTC. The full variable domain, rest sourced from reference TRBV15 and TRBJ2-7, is DAMVIQNPRYQVTQFGKPVTLSCSQTLNHNVMYWYQQKSSQAPKLLFHYYDKDFNNEADTPDNFQSRRPNTSFCFLDIRSPGLGDTAMYLCATSTDRGPYEQYFGPGTRLTVT.

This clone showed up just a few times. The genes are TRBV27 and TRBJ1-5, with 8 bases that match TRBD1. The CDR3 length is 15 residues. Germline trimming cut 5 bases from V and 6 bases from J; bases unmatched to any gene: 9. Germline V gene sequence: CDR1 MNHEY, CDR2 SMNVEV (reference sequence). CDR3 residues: CASSPHQGASQPQHF. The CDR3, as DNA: TGTGCCAGCAGTCCCCATCAGGGGGCGAGTCAGCCCCAGCATTTT.

The CDR3 DNA reads as TGTGCCAGCAGAATCCCCAAAGCGGGGGGCAAGTATGGCTACACCTTC. Translation gives CASRIPKAGGKYGYTF. V usage is TRBV19 and J usage is TRBJ1-2; tentatively, D is TRBD1 (6 bases). The germline CDR1 and CDR2 sequences are LNHDA and SQIVND (reference sequence). There are 16 residues in the CDR3. Trimming pared 9 bases from V and 5 bases from J, leaving 25 bases between.

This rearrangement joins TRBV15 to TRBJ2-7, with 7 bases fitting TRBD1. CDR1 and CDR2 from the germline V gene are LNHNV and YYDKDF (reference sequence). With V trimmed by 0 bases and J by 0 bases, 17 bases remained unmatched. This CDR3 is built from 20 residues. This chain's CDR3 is CATSRDKPGKNRDSSYEQYF. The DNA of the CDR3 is TGTGCCACCAGCAGAGATAAGCCGGGTAAAAACCGGGACAGCTCCTACGAGCAGTACTTC.

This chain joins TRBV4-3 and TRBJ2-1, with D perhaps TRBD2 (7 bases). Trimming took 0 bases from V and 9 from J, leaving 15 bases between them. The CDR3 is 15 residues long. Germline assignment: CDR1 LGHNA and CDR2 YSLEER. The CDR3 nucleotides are TGCGCCAGCAGCCAAGATTTGCTAAGGGGGGGTGAGCAGTTCTTC. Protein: CASSQDLLRGGEQFF.

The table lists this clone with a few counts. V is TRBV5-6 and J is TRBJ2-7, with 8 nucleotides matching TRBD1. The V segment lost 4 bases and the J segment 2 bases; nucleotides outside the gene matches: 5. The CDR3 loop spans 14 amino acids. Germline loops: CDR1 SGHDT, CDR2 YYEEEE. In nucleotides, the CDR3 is TGTGCCAGCAGCCCTTTGACAGGGGCCTACGAGCAGTACTTC. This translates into CASSPLTGAYEQYF.

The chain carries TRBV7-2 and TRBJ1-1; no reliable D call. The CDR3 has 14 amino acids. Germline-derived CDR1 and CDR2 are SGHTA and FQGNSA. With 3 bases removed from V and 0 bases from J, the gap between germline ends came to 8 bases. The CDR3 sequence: CASSFKFLNTEAFF. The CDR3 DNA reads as TGTGCCAGCAGCTTTAAGTTCCTGAACACTGAAGCTTTCTTT.

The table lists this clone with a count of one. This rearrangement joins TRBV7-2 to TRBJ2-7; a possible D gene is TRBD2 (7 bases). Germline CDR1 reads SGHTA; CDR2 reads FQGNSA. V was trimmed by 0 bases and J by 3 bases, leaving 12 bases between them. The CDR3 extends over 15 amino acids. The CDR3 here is CASSLAGGHIYEQYF. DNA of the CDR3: TGTGCCAGCAGCTTAGCGGGGGGGCATATCTACGAGCAGTACTTC.

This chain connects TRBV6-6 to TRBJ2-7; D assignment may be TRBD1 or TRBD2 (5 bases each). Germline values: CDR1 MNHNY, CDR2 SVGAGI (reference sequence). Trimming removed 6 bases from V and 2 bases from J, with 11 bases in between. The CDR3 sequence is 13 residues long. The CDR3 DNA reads TGTGCCAGCAGCCGGGACCGTACCTACGAGCAGTACTTC. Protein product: CASSRDRTYEQYF.

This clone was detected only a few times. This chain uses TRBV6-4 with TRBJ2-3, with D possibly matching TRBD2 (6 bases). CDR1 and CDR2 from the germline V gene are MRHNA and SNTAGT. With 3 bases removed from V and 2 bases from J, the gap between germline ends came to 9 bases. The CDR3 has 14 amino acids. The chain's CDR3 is CASSEGLDTDTQYF. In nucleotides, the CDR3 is TGTGCCAGCAGTGAGGGACTTGACACAGATACGCAGTATTTT.

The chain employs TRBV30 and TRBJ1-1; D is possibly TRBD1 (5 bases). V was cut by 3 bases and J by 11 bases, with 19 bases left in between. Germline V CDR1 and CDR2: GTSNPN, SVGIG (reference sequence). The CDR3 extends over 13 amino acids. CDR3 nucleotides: TGTGCCTGGAGGGCTAAGATATCTTGGGGGGCTTTCTTT. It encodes CAWRAKISWGAFF.

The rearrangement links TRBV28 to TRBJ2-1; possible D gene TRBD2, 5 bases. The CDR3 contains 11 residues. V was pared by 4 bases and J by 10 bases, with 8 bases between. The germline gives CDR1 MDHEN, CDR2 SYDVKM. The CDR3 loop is CASSSLAEQFF. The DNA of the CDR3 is TGTGCCAGCAGTTCCCTAGCCGAGCAGTTCTTC.

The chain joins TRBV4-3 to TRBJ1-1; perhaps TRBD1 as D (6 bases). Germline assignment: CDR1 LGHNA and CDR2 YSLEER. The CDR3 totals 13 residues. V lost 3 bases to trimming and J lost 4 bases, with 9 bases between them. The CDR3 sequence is CASSQGAGTEAFF. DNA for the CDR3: TGCGCCAGCAGCCAGGGGGCTGGCACTGAAGCTTTCTTT.

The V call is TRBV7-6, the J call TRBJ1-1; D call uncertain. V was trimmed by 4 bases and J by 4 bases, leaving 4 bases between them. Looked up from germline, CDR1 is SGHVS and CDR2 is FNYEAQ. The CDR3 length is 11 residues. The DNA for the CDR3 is TGTGCCAGCAGCTCGGGCACTGAAGCTTTCTTT. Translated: CASSSGTEAFF.

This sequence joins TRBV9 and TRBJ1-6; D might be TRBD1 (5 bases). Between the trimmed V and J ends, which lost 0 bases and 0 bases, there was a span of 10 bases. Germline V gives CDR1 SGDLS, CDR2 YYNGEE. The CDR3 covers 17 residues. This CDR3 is CASSVEAGSSYNSPLHF. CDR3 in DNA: TGTGCCAGCAGCGTAGAGGCAGGGAGCTCCTATAATTCACCCCTCCACTTT. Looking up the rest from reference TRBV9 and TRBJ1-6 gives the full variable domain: DSGVTQTPKHLITATGQRVTLRCSPRSGDLSVYWYQQSLDQGLQFLIQYYNGEERAKGNILERFSAQQFPDLHSELNLSSLELGDSALYFCASSVEAGSSYNSPLHFGNGTRLTVT.